This T cell receptor (beta chain) originates from a study of shared clonotypes between healthy human individuals. Terminally differentiated effector memory CD45RA+ cells were left out of the naive CD8 fraction, which was CD45RO-negative and positively selected for CCR7. Germline values: CDR1 KGHSY, CDR2 FQNENV. V lost 4 bases to trimming and J lost 9 bases, with 13 bases between them. The CDR3 totals 14 residues. Measured with immunoSEQ multiplex PCR; TCRdb has only the in-frame clones, and not every one. The data hold some 600,000 clones, with around 96% observed a single time. The clonotype comes from a woman aged 25 to 45 in good health. The genes are TRBV16 and TRBJ1-6; D gene uncertain. The sample taken for sequencing was naive CD8+ T cells sorted from blood. CDR3 region: CASSPPFKGSPLHF. CDR3 DNA: TGTGCCAGCAGCCCCCCCTTTAAGGGTTCACCCCTCCACTTT.